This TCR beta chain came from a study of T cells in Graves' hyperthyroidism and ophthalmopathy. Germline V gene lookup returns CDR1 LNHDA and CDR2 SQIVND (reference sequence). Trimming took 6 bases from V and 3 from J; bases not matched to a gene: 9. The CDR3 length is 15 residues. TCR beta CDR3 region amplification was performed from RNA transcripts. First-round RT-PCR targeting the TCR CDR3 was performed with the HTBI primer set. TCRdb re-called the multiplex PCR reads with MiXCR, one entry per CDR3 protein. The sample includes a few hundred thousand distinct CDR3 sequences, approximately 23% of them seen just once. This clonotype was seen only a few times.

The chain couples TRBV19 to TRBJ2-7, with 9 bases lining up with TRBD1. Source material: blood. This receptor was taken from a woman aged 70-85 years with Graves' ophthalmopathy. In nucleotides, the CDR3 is TGTGCCAGTAGGCAGGGACAGGGAGGGGACTACGAGCAGTACTTC. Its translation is CASRQGQGGDYEQYF.